This is a list of T cell receptor beta chains from one sample in a study of blood T cell repertoires in COVID-19. Some clones are missing from TCRdb's copy, which holds only in-frame ones; the method was immunoSEQ multiplex PCR. The sample records some 200,000 clones, approximately 84% being singletons. The sample was peripheral blood. The receptors originated from a woman aged 50 to 65 with active or convalescent COVID-19. The CDR3 runs from the conserved cysteine through the conserved F or W. D genes are given only for firm matches. Rows may omit the clone size; those that give it use once, few, many or a size class.

cdr3_aa | cdr3_nt | clone_size | j_call | v_call | d_call
CASSLEGSTNNEQFF | TGTGCCAGCAGCTTAGAGGGTAGCACGAACAATGAGCAGTTCTTC | NA | TRBJ2-1 | TRBV7-3 | NA
CASSLGQGNGYTF | TGTGCCAGCAGTCTGGGACAGGGAAATGGCTACACCTTC | NA | TRBJ1-2 | TRBV2 | TRBD1
CSASAPDRPKETQYF | TGCAGTGCTAGTGCCCCAGACAGACCCAAAGAGACCCAGTACTTC | NA | TRBJ2-5 | TRBV20-1 | NA
CASSYAGTGSGNTIYF | TGTGCCAGCAGTTACGCCGGGACAGGGTCTGGAAACACCATATATTTT | NA | TRBJ1-3 | TRBV2 | TRBD1
CATSRGGGTGANVLTF | TGTGCCACCAGCAGAGGAGGAGGGACTGGGGCCAACGTCCTGACTTTC | NA | TRBJ2-6 | TRBV15 | NA
CASSQVEDYISGELFF | TGCGCCAGCAGCCAAGTCGAGGACTATATCTCCGGGGAGCTGTTTTTT | NA | TRBJ2-2 | TRBV4-1 | NA
CSVMTGYEQYF | TGCAGCGTGATGACAGGGTACGAGCAGTACTTC | NA | TRBJ2-7 | TRBV29-1 | TRBD1
CASSFAGSRSGNTIYF | TGTGCCAGCAGCTTTGCGGGGAGCCGCTCTGGAAACACCATATATTTT | NA | TRBJ1-3 | TRBV7-2 | NA
CASTSQGRAFF | TGTGCCAGTACCAGCCAGGGGAGGGCATTTTTT | NA | TRBJ1-4 | TRBV19 | NA
CASSWTSGGASSYNEQFF | TGTGCCAGCAGCTGGACTAGCGGGGGGGCCAGCTCCTACAATGAGCAGTTCTTC | NA | TRBJ2-1 | TRBV27 | TRBD2
CASSEFGEQGLSSQPQHF | TGTGCCAGCAGTGAATTTGGAGAACAGGGGTTAAGTAGTCAGCCCCAGCATTTT | once | TRBJ1-5 | TRBV2 | TRBD1
CASSGVSGETQYF | TGCGCCAGCTCAGGCGTCAGTGGAGAGACCCAGTACTTC | NA | TRBJ2-5 | TRBV5-1 | NA
CASSLGDRGPNEQFF | TGCGCCAGCAGCTTGGGGGACAGGGGTCCCAATGAGCAGTTCTTC | NA | TRBJ2-1 | TRBV5-1 | TRBD1
CASSSLRQPYEQYF | TGTGCCAGCAGCTCATTAAGACAGCCCTACGAGCAGTACTTC | NA | TRBJ2-7 | TRBV11-2 | NA
CASSIRTNAYEQYF | TGTGCCAGCAGCATCCGGACAAACGCCTACGAGCAGTACTTC | once | TRBJ2-7 | TRBV11-2 | NA
CASRIDNQPQHF | TGTGCCAGCAGAATAGACAATCAGCCCCAGCATTTT | NA | TRBJ1-5 | TRBV12-3/TRBV12-4 | NA
CASRPRPGLKWLSGANVLTF | TGTGCCAGCAGACCCCGTCCAGGGCTGAAGTGGTTAAGTGGGGCCAACGTCCTGACTTTC | once | TRBJ2-6 | TRBV3-1/TRBV3-2 | NA
CASSVNRGRGTEAFF | TGTGCCAGCAGTGTCAACAGGGGGCGCGGCACTGAAGCTTTCTTT | NA | TRBJ1-1 | TRBV28 | TRBD1
CASSRTEVVQGRKFTGANVLTF | TGCGCCAGCAGCAGAACTGAGGTCGTCCAGGGCCGAAAGTTCACTGGGGCCAACGTCCTGACTTTC | NA | TRBJ2-6 | TRBV4-1 | NA
CATSYRGRDTEAFF | TGTGCCACCTCTTACAGGGGAAGGGACACTGAAGCTTTCTTT | NA | TRBJ1-1 | TRBV19 | TRBD1
CASSLRPQVGGPNIQYF | TGCGCCAGCAGCTTGAGGCCGCAAGTAGGGGGTCCAAACATTCAGTACTTC | NA | TRBJ2-4 | TRBV5-1 | NA
CASGGGTAGNTIYF | TGTGCCAGCGGAGGGGGCACAGCTGGAAACACCATATATTTT | NA | TRBJ1-3 | TRBV28 | TRBD1
CASRVQGAPNIQYF | TGTGCCAGCCGGGTCCAGGGGGCTCCGAACATTCAGTACTTC | NA | TRBJ2-4 | TRBV2 | TRBD1